The clone carrying this T cell receptor beta chain occurred a few times. Authors' data handling: Reference gene primer amplification yielded estimated nucleated cell counts. The protocol was immunoSEQ multiplex PCR, while the TCRdb copy is restricted to in-frame clones and leaves out a portion. V, J and clone size reflect that table, while D and trimming were determined from the DNA. The table lists 220,000 or so clones, 80% to 90% of them singletons, with around 3.2% in the top ten. Germline lookup yields CDR1 LNHNV and CDR2 YYDKDF (reference sequence). The CDR3 is 13 amino acids. The V end lost 5 bases, the J end lost 8 bases, and 12 bases lay between the germline ends. This sample was included in a study of blood T cell repertoires in COVID-19. Study background: Spain, Italy and the United States supplied samples that represented acute and convalescent COVID-19. Sample material is recorded as cDNA or gDNA derived from T cells, B-cell-depleted T cells, or PBMCs.

Those who participated ranged in age from roughly 18 to 90 years and resided in approximately 26 US areas. Sequencing input: PBMCs or T cells enriched from blood (not recorded which). The chain employs TRBV15 and TRBJ1-4; D gene unclear. The TCR comes from a woman aged 18-30 years in a cohort exposed to, infected with or recovered from COVID-19 (not recorded which). The CDR3 region has the DNA TGTGCCACCAGCGCCCTGGGCGGGGAAAAACTGTTTTTT. Translated, it gives CATSALGGEKLFF.